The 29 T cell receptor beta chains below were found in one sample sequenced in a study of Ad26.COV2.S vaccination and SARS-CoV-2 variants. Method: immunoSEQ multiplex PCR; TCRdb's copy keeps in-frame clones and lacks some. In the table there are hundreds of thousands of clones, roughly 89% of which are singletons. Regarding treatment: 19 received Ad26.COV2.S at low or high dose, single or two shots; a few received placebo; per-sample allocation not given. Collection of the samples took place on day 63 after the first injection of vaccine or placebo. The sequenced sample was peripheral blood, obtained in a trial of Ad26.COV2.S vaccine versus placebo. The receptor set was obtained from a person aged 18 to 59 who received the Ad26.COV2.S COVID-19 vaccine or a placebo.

CDR3 DNA sequence: TGTGCCAGCTCACCCGGGACGGGGCGATTCTCACCCCTCCACTTT. It translates to CASSPGTGRFSPLHF. The V call is TRBV18, the J call TRBJ1-6; tentatively, D is TRBD1 (5 bases). Germline assignment: CDR1 KGHSH and CDR2 LQKENI. V shed 3 bases and J shed 10 bases, with 16 bases lying between them. CDR3 length: 15 residues.

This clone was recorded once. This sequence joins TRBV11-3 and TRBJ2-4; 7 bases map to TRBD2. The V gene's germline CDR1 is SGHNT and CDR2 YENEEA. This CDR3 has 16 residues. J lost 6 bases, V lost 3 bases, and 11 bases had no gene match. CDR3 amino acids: CASSFRREGRGNIQYF. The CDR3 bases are TGTGCCAGCAGCTTTAGGAGGGAGGGCCGGGGAAACATTCAGTACTTC.

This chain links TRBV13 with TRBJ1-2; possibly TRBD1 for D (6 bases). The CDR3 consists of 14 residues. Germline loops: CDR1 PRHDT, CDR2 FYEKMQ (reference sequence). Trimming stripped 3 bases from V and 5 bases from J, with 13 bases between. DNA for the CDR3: TGTGCCAGCAGCTTTGGACAGCCGAATTATGGCTACACCTTC. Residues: CASSFGQPNYGYTF.

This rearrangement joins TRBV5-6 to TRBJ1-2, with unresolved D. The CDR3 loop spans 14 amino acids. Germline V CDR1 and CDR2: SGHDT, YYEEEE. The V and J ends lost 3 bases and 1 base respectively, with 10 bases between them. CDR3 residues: CASSSNHINYGYTF. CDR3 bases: TGTGCCAGCAGCTCCAACCACATTAACTATGGCTACACCTTC.

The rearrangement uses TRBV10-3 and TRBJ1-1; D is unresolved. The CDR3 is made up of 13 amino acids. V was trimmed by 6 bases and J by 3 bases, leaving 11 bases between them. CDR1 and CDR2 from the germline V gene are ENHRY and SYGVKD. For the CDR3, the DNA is TGTGCCATCAGGGACGGAGATCACACTGAAGCTTTCTTT. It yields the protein CAIRDGDHTEAFF.

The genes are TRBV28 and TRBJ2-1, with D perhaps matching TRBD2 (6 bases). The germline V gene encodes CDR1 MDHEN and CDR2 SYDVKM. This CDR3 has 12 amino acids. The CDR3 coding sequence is TGTCAGACTAGTCAATCCTACAATGAGCAGTTCTTC. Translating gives CQTSQSYNEQFF. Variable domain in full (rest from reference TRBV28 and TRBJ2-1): DVKVTQSSRYLVKRTGEKVFLECVQDMDHENMFWYRQDPGLGLRLIYFSYDVKMKEKGDIPEGYSVSREKKERFSLILESASTNQTSMYLCQTSQSYNEQFFGPGTRLTVL.

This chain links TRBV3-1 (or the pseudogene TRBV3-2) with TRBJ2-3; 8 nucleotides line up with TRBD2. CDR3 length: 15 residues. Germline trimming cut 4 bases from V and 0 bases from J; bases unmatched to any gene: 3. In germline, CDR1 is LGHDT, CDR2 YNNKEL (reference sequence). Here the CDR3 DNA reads TGTGCCAGCAGCCGATTAGCGGGGAGCACAGATACGCAGTATTTT. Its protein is CASSRLAGSTDTQYF.

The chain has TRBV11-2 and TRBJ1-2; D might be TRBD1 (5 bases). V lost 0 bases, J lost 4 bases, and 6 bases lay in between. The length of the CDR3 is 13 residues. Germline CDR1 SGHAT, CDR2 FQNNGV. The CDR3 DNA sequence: TGTGCCAGCAGCTTAGAGGACATCTATGGCTACACCTTC. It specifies CASSLEDIYGYTF.

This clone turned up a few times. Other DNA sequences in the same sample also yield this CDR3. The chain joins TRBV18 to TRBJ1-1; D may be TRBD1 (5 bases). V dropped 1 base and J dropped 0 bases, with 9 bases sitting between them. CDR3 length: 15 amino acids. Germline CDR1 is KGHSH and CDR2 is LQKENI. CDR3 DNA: TGTGCCAGCTCACCACTCGAGGGGTTGAACACTGAAGCTTTCTTT. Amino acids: CASSPLEGLNTEAFF.

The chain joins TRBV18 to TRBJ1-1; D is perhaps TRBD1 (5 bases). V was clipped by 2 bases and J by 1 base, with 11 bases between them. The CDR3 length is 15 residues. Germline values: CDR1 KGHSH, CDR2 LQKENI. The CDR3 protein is CASSPMGRPNTEAFF. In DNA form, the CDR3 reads TGTGCCAGCTCACCAATGGGACGACCGAACACTGAAGCTTTCTTT.

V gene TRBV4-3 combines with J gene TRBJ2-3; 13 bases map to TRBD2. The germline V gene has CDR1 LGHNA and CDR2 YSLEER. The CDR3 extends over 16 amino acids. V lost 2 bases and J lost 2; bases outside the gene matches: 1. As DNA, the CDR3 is TGCGCCAGCAGCCAAACTAGCGGGAGGGCCACAGATACGCAGTATTTT. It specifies CASSQTSGRATDTQYF.

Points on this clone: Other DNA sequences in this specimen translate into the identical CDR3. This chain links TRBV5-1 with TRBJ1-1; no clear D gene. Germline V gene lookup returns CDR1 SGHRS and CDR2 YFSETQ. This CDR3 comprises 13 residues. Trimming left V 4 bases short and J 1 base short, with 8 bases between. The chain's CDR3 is CASSPEGNTEAFF. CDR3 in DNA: TGCGCCAGCAGCCCGGAGGGGAACACTGAAGCTTTCTTT.

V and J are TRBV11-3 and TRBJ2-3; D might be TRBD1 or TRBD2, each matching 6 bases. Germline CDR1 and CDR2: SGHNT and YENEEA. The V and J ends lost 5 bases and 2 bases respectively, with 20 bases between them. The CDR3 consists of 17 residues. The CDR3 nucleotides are TGTGCCAGCAGCCCTAAGGGGGGAGCCCGAACCACAGATACGCAGTATTTT. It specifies CASSPKGGARTTDTQYF.

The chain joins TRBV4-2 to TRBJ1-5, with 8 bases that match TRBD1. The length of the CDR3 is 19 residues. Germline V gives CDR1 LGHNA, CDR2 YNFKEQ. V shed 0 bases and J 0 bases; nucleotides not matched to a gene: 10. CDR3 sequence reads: CASSQDGPTGTGSNQPQHF. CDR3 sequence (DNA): TGTGCCAGCAGCCAAGACGGTCCCACCGGGACAGGTAGCAATCAGCCCCAGCATTTT.

The chain's CDR3 is CASRRTVYNEQFF. Written as DNA, the CDR3 is TGTGCCAGCCGGAGGACAGTTTACAATGAGCAGTTCTTC. The J gene is TRBJ2-1, the V gene TRBV2, with D perhaps TRBD1 (6 bases). CDR1 is SNHLY, CDR2 FYNNEI, per germline. CDR3 length: 13 amino acids. Deletions cut 8 bases from V and 4 bases from J, with 12 bases between.

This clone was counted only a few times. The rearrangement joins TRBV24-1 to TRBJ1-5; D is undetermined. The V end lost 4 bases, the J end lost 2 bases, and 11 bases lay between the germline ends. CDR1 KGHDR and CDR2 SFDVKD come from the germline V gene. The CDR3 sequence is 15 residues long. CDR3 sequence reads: CATSEKDRGNQPQHF. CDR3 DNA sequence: TGTGCCACCAGTGAAAAAGACCGGGGCAATCAGCCCCAGCATTTT.

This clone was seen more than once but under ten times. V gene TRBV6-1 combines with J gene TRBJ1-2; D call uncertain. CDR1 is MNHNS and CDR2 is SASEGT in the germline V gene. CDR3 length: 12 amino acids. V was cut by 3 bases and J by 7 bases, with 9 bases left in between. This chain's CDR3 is CASSDISGGYTF. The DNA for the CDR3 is TGTGCCAGCAGTGATATCTCTGGTGGCTACACCTTC.

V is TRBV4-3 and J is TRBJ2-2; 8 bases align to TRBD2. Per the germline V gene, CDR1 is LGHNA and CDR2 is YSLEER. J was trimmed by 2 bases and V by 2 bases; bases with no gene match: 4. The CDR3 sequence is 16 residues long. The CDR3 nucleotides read TGCGCCAGCAGCCAATATAGCGGGGCTAACACCGGGGAGCTGTTTTTT. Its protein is CASSQYSGANTGELFF.

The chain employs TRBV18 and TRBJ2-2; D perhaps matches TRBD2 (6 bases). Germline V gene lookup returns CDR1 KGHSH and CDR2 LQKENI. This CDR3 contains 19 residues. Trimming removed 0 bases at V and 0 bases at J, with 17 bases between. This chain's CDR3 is CASSPPTGARGSNTGELFF. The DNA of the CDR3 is TGTGCCAGCTCACCACCGACTGGCGCGCGGGGATCGAACACCGGGGAGCTGTTTTTT.

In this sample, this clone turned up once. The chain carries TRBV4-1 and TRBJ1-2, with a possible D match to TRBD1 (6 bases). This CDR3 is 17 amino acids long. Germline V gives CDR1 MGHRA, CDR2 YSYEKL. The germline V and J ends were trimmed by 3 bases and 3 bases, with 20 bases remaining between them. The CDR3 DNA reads TGCGCCAGCAGCCAGAGGGGGGGGCGTGAGCCAGACTATGGCTACACCTTC. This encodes CASSQRGGREPDYGYTF.

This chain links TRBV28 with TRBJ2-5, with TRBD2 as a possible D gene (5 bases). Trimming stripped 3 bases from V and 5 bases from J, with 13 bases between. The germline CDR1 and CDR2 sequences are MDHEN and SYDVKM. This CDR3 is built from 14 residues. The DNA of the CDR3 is TGTGCCAGCAGTTTCGCCGGGGTGGGGGAGACCCAGTACTTC. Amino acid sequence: CASSFAGVGETQYF.

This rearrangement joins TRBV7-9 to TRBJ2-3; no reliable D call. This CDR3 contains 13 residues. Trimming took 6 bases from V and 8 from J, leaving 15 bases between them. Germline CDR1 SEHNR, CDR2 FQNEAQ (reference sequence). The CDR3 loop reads CASSPAFSGTQYF. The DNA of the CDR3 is TGTGCCAGCAGTCCCGCTTTTTCCGGTACGCAGTATTTT.

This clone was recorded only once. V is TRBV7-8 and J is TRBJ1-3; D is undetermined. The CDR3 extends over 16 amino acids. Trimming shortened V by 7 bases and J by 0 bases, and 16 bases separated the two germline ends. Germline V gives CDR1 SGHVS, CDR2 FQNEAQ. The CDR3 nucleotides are TGTGCCAGCACCCCAGAGACGGACTTCTCTGGAAACACCATATATTTT. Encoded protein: CASTPETDFSGNTIYF. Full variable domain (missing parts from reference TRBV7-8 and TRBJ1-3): GAGVSQSPRYKVAKRGQDVALRCDPISGHVSLFWYQQALGQGPEFLTYFQNEAQLDKSGLPSDRFFAERPEGSVSTLKIQRTQQEDSAVYLCASTPETDFSGNTIYFGEGSWLTVV.

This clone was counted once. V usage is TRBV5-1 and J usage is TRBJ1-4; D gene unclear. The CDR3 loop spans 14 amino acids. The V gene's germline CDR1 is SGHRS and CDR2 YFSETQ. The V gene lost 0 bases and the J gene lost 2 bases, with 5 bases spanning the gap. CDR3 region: CASSLAGTNEKLFF. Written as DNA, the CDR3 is TGCGCCAGCAGCTTGGCCGGGACTAATGAAAAACTGTTTTTT.

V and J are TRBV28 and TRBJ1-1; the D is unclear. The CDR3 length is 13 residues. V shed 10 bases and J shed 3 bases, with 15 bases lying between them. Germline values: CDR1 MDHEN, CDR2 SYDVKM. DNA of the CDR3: TGTGCCACTGAGCCCGGACCATACACTGAAGCTTTCTTT. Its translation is CATEPGPYTEAFF.

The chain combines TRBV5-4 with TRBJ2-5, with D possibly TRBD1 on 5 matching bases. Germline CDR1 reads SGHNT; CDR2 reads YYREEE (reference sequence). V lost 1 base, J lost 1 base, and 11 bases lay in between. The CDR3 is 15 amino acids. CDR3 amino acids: CASSLYPTAQETQYF. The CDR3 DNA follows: TGTGCCAGCAGCTTGTACCCGACAGCCCAAGAGACCCAGTACTTC.

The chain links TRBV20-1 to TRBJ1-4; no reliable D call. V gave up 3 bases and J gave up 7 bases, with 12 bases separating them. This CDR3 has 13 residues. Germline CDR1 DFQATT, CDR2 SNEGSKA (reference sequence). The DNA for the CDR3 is TGCAGTGCTAGTTATAGGGAGAGTGAAAAACTGTTTTTT. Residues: CSASYRESEKLFF.

CDR3 loop: CAITAGGSYNEQFF. The CDR3 bases are TGTGCCATCACAGCGGGAGGGTCCTACAATGAGCAGTTCTTC. This chain joins TRBV10-3 and TRBJ2-1; the match to TRBD2 covers 10 bases. The CDR3 has 14 amino acids. CDR1 ENHRY and CDR2 SYGVKD come from the germline V gene. The V and J ends lost 7 bases and 1 base, in that order; junction bases with no gene match: 1.

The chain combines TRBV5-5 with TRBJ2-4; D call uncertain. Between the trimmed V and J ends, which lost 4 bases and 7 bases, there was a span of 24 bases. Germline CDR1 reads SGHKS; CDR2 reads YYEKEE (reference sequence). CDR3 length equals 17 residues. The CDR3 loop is CASSLRTVGGRWNIQYF. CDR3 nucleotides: TGTGCCAGCAGCCTCCGGACGGTGGGTGGCAGGTGGAACATTCAGTACTTC.